The rows below give T cell receptor beta chains drawn from one sample of a study of CD8 T cells in Susac syndrome. In TCRdb, the immunoSEQ multiplex PCR reads were re-called with MiXCR into one record per CDR3 protein. Altogether 250,000 to 350,000 distinct CDR3 sequences are present, about 88% being singletons, with the ten largest covering 0.095% to 0.14%. The specimen sequenced was CD8+ T cells from PBMCs. These receptor sequences come from a human donor with multiple sclerosis. The CDR3 runs from the conserved cysteine through the conserved F or W. D genes are given only for firm matches. Clone size is shown for a subset of rows, as once, few, many or a class of expanded clone.

>TRBV5-5|TRBJ2-7|TRBD2|.
CASSLMTSGTSYEQYF
TGTGCCAGCAGCTTGATGACTAGCGGGACGTCCTACGAGCAGTACTTC
>TRBV15|TRBJ2-1|TRBD2|.
CATSRNSAGGPNEQFF
TGTGCCACCAGCAGAAATTCAGCGGGAGGGCCTAATGAGCAGTTCTTC
>TRBV3-1|TRBJ2-2|TRBD1|.
CASSPRQGRVTGELFF
TGTGCCAGCAGCCCTAGACAGGGGCGAGTCACCGGGGAGCTGTTTTTT
>TRBV20-1|TRBJ2-2|.|.
CSARVPDRTGELFF
TGCAGTGCTAGAGTTCCAGACCGAACCGGGGAGCTGTTTTTT
>TRBV29-1|TRBJ2-7|.|.
CSVEQGNPYEQYF
TGCAGCGTTGAACAGGGAAATCCCTACGAGCAGTACTTC
>TRBV9|TRBJ2-1|.|once
CASSVEDGGLSYNEQFF
TGTGCCAGCAGCGTAGAGGATGGCGGACTCAGCTACAATGAGCAGTTCTTC
>TRBV12-3/TRBV12-4|TRBJ2-7|.|.
CASSFFLLPLRQQYF
TGTGCCAGCAGTTTTTTCTTGCTCCCCCTACGACAGCAGTACTTC
>TRBV5-1|TRBJ2-7|TRBD2|.
CASSWRLAGGPEYF
TGCGCCAGCAGCTGGAGACTAGCGGGAGGGCCGGAGTACTTC
>TRBV7-9|TRBJ2-7|TRBD1|.
CASSLGDRGQYEQYF
TGTGCCAGCAGCTTAGGGGACAGGGGGCAATACGAGCAGTACTTC
>TRBV5-6|TRBJ2-1|TRBD2|.
CASSFGTSGRIREQFF
TGTGCCAGCAGCTTCGGGACTAGCGGGAGGATACGAGAGCAGTTCTTC
>TRBV24-1|TRBJ2-7|TRBD1|.
CATSDTGTEYEQYF
TGTGCCACCAGTGATACCGGGACAGAGTACGAGCAGTACTTC
>TRBV2|TRBJ2-7|TRBD1|.
CASSEGGRSSYEQYF
TGTGCCAGCAGCGAAGGGGGCCGTTCCTCCTACGAGCAGTACTTC
>TRBV9|TRBJ2-1|.|.
CASSASGTPRHEQFF
TGTGCCAGCAGCGCATCCGGGACACCACGGCATGAGCAGTTCTTC
>TRBV6-5|TRBJ1-4|.|.
CASGRGNYEKLFF
TGTGCCAGCGGAAGAGGGAATTACGAAAAACTGTTTTTT
>TRBV6-5|TRBJ2-3|.|.
CASSYLGGTDTQYF
TGTGCCAGCAGTTATTTGGGCGGCACAGATACGCAGTATTTT
>TRBV7-8|TRBJ2-1|.|.
CASSPSNEQFF
TGTGCCAGCAGCCCTTCCAATGAGCAGTTCTTC
>TRBV14|TRBJ1-1|.|.
CASSHGSLAFF
TGTGCCAGCAGCCACGGGAGTCTAGCTTTCTTT
>TRBV11-2|TRBJ2-3|.|few
CASSQGRDTQYF
TGTGCCAGCAGCCAGGGGCGGGATACGCAGTATTTT
>TRBV27|TRBJ2-7|.|once
CASGWVGEQYF
TGTGCCAGCGGATGGGTGGGCGAGCAGTACTTC
>TRBV30|TRBJ2-7|.|.
CAWTGSYSYEQYF
TGTGCCTGGACGGGATCCTACTCCTACGAGCAGTACTTC
>TRBV6-5|TRBJ2-7|.|few
CASSYPKYYYYEQYF
TGTGCCAGCAGTTACCCGAAGTACTACTACTACGAGCAGTACTTC
>TRBV7-6|TRBJ2-2|TRBD1|.
CASSSPRTGGTGELFF
TGTGCCAGCAGCTCCCCACGGACAGGGGGCACCGGGGAGCTGTTTTTT
>TRBV5-5|TRBJ2-2|.|once
CASSWNTAGELFF
TGTGCCAGCAGCTGGAACACCGCCGGGGAGCTGTTTTTT
>TRBV16|TRBJ1-2|.|.
CASSQSGGQGETF
TGTGCCAGCAGCCAATCGGGGGGCCAGGGAGAGACCTTC
>TRBV24-1|TRBJ2-5|TRBD1|.
CATSEGRGHRETQYF
TGTGCCACCAGTGAAGGCAGGGGGCACAGGGAGACCCAGTACTTC
>TRBV7-9|TRBJ1-5|.|.
CASSYLPGKGLNQPQHF
TGTGCCAGCAGCTACCTTCCCGGTAAGGGCCTCAATCAGCCCCAGCATTTT
>TRBV7-9|TRBJ2-1|TRBD2|.
CASSLSSGVPDNEQFF
TGTGCCAGCAGCTTATCTAGCGGGGTCCCTGACAATGAGCAGTTCTTC
>TRBV4-1|TRBJ2-7|TRBD2|few
CASSQARLAGGTYEQYF
TGCGCCAGCAGCCAGGCCAGACTAGCGGGAGGCACCTACGAGCAGTACTTC
>TRBV5-6|TRBJ2-1|TRBD1|.
CASSPTGAHNEQFF
TGTGCCAGCAGCCCAACAGGGGCCCACAATGAGCAGTTCTTC
>TRBV6-6|TRBJ1-1|.|.
CASSYGLGRNTEAFF
TGTGCCAGCAGTTATGGGCTGGGTCGGAACACTGAAGCTTTCTTT
>TRBV5-1|TRBJ2-2|TRBD1|.
CASSPDRADGELFF
TGCGCCAGCAGCCCGGACAGGGCGGACGGGGAGCTGTTTTTT
>TRBV28|TRBJ2-2|TRBD2|.
CASSLALAGLTGELFF
TGTGCCAGCAGTTTGGCACTAGCGGGCCTCACCGGGGAGCTGTTTTTT
>TRBV20-1|TRBJ2-7|.|.
CSVPRDSVLEQYF
TGCAGTGTCCCCCGGGACTCCGTTCTCGAGCAGTACTTC
>TRBV12-5|TRBJ2-5|TRBD2|.
CASGRSGSGETQYF
TGTGCTAGTGGCCGGAGCGGGAGTGGGGAGACCCAGTACTTC
>TRBV4-1|TRBJ2-7|.|.
CASSRAGPYEQYF
TGCGCCAGCAGCCGCGCCGGGCCTTACGAGCAGTACTTC
>TRBV11-2|TRBJ2-7|.|.
CASSLVRGTEQYF
TGTGCCAGCAGCTTAGTTCGGGGAACCGAGCAGTACTTC
>TRBV29-1|TRBJ2-1|TRBD1|.
CSVGRTGSYNEQFF
TGCAGCGTTGGAAGGACAGGCTCCTACAATGAGCAGTTCTTC
>TRBV12-3/TRBV12-4|TRBJ2-5|.|.
CASSLMSRYQETQYF
TGTGCCAGCAGTTTAATGTCGCGGTACCAAGAGACCCAGTACTTC
>TRBV24-1|TRBJ2-1|TRBD2|.
CATSGRSGRFVQRNEQFF
TGTGCCACCAGTGGGCGTAGCGGGAGGTTCGTTCAACGCAATGAGCAGTTCTTC
>TRBV7-9|TRBJ2-7|.|.
CASSLNLVSYEQYF
TGTGCCAGCAGCTTAAATCTGGTTTCCTACGAGCAGTACTTC
>TRBV29-1|TRBJ2-7|.|once
CSVLQDKYEQYF
TGCAGCGTTTTACAGGACAAATACGAGCAGTACTTC
>TRBV27|TRBJ1-5|.|.
CASRKTGWHQPQHF
TGTGCCAGCAGGAAAACAGGGTGGCATCAGCCCCAGCATTTT
>TRBV7-8|TRBJ2-1|.|.
CASSLARRATGEQFF
TGTGCCAGCAGCTTAGCTCGGAGAGCGACGGGTGAGCAGTTCTTC
>TRBV7-3|TRBJ2-7|.|.
CASSLMSGRPYEQYF
TGTGCCAGCAGCTTAATGAGCGGCAGGCCCTACGAGCAGTACTTC
>TRBV4-1|TRBJ2-7|TRBD2|.
CASSQTSGRTNEQYF
TGCGCCAGCAGCCAGACTAGCGGGAGGACAAACGAGCAGTACTTC
>TRBV9|TRBJ2-5|TRBD2|.
CASSPLAGGGKETQYF
TGTGCCAGCAGTCCTCTAGCGGGAGGTGGAAAAGAGACCCAGTACTTC
>TRBV4-2|TRBJ1-2|TRBD1|.
CASSPKGTAKYYGYTF
TGTGCCAGCAGCCCTAAGGGGACAGCCAAATACTATGGCTACACCTTC
>TRBV29-1|TRBJ1-2|TRBD1|.
CSVPGQGRGHNYGYTF
TGCAGCGTCCCCGGACAGGGGAGGGGACATAACTATGGCTACACCTTC
>TRBV27|TRBJ1-5|.|.
CASSSDSAPLYRNQPQHF
TGTGCCAGCAGTTCCGACTCGGCGCCATTGTACAGAAATCAGCCCCAGCATTTT
>TRBV5-1|TRBJ2-1|TRBD2|.
CASSSDHLAGMFNEQFF
TGCGCCAGCAGCTCGGACCATCTAGCGGGAATGTTCAATGAGCAGTTCTTC
>TRBV30|TRBJ1-5|TRBD1|.
CAWTSGGFGGKNQPQHF
TGTGCCTGGACTTCAGGGGGTTTCGGGGGCAAAAATCAGCCCCAGCATTTT
>TRBV27|TRBJ2-1|TRBD2|.
CASSFPGTIYEQFF
TGTGCCAGCAGTTTCCCGGGGACTATTTACGAGCAGTTCTTC
>TRBV29-1|TRBJ2-2|.|.
CSVVPRPNTGELFF
TGCAGCGTTGTTCCCAGGCCGAACACCGGGGAGCTGTTTTTT
>TRBV7-9|TRBJ1-2|.|.
CASSSSGTADGYTF
TGTGCCAGCAGCTCATCCGGGACGGCAGATGGCTACACCTTC
>TRBV10-3|TRBJ1-4|.|.
CAISPDPNEKLFF
TGTGCCATCTCCCCCGATCCTAATGAAAAACTGTTTTTT
>TRBV4-2|TRBJ2-4|.|once
CASSPFPGVVRGLAKNIQYF
TGTGCCAGCAGCCCTTTCCCCGGAGTGGTTAGGGGTCTTGCCAAAAACATTCAGTACTTC
>TRBV12-3/TRBV12-4|TRBJ2-3|.|.
CASTPGVGWPTDTQYF
TGTGCCAGCACCCCCGGGGTGGGGTGGCCCACAGATACGCAGTATTTT
>TRBV19|TRBJ1-1|.|.
CASSIGGTNTEAFF
TGTGCCAGTAGTATAGGGGGGACCAACACTGAAGCTTTCTTT
>TRBV20-1|TRBJ1-6|.|once
CSARDPGDSPLHF
TGCAGTGCTAGAGATCCTGGGGATTCACCCCTCCACTTT